This T cell receptor beta chain is from a study of monozygotic twins with inflammatory bowel disease (dated by TCRdb to about 2019). About the full investigation: The complete study included approximately 28 monozygotic twin pairs: 19 IBD-discordant Danish pairs and nine German pairs, of which four were IBD-concordant and five were IBD-discordant. Disease-associated traits were sought mainly through comparisons between IBD patients and their genetically identical healthy co-twins within discordant pairs. Each individual had, on average, about 151 000 unique TCRalpha sequences and 181 000 unique TCRbeta sequences available for analysis. Here is what the overall study found, with its caveats: Background noise and inter-individual variability may have been introduced into the repertoires by the differing immunosuppressive treatments among patients. Fewer clonotypes were shared with other individuals by IBD patients than by healthy twins, most markedly in patients showing signs of disease activity. The analysis was unable to tell different T cell subtypes apart. TCRbeta repertoire diversity, by inverse Simpson index, was decreased in IBD patients compared with their healthy co-twins. Repertoire similarity did not differ between concordant and discordant twins, possibly due to limited statistical power. No single strong signal or clonotype linked to IBD turned up in the results, so the idea that one exists was not supported.

An approximately 2.3 ml peripheral blood sample was drawn into PAXgene tubes per donor and stored at -80°C. Without T cell sorting, total RNA was isolated from whole blood using the PAXgene blood miRNA kit on an automated QIAcube. Peripheral blood from monozygotic twin pairs who were concordant or discordant for inflammatory bowel disease underwent deep TCRalpha and TCRbeta repertoire profiling using unique molecular barcoding. For every twin pair, smoking habits were documented, and each individual was categorised as a current, former or never smoker. Notes on this clonotype: Its antigen target is currently unknown.

Library creation used 5' RACE. For each TCR library, approximately 3.5 ug of total RNA was used. For each sample, cDNA synthesis was carried out in eight separate reactions using SMARTScribe reverse transcriptase. During cDNA synthesis, template switching introduced unique molecular identifiers that contained a 6-nucleotide sample barcode. TCRalpha and TCRbeta cDNA was amplified by two nested PCRs of around 16 and 10 cycles, with bead purification after each PCR. Before amplification, cDNA was treated with uracil DNA-glycosylase and purified using the QIAquick PCR purification kit. The second PCR added Illumina TruSeq-compatible adapters along with sample-specific barcodes. TapeStation and Qubit were used to check library quality and concentration, and 5 ng of each library went into the pool. The pooled libraries were sequenced with 2 x 100 bp reads and custom sequencing primers on an Illumina HiSeq2500 single-index Rapid Run. Under the source paper's analysis protocol: MiGEC version 1.2.6 was used for UMI-based consensus assembly to correct PCR and sequencing errors. MiXCR version 2.1.1 handled V(D)J alignment, clonotype assembly and CDR3 extraction. To normalise gene usage, clonotype sharing and MAIT/NKT TCR abundance, the top 1000, 10 000 and 20 000 clonotypes in each sample were analysed. After downsampling to 27 000 UMIs, diversity was calculated as the inverse Simpson index using the vegan R package. Paired Mann-Whitney U tests were applied to discordant twin pairs, and Benjamini-Hochberg correction was used for multiple testing. Through TCRdb reprocessing, the reads give one entry per CDR3 protein sequence; DNA is omitted. The V and J calls shown here were made by TCRdb, not taken from the authors' results. The record for this sample contains approximately 330,000 distinct CDR3 sequences. Around 2% of the sample lies in the top ten.

The CDR3 measures 18 amino acids from cysteine to phenylalanine. Only the protein is on record. CDR1 and CDR2 were assigned from the germline V gene as SGDLS and YYNGEE. The sequenced sample was blood. The rearrangement joined TRBV9 to TRBJ2-1; as DNA is missing, the TRBD2 call by TCRdb cannot be tested. This receptor was taken from a human donor with ulcerative colitis or Crohn's disease, or a healthy co-twin of an affected twin (not recorded which). The CDR3 sequence is CASSVAATPSGGYNEQFF.